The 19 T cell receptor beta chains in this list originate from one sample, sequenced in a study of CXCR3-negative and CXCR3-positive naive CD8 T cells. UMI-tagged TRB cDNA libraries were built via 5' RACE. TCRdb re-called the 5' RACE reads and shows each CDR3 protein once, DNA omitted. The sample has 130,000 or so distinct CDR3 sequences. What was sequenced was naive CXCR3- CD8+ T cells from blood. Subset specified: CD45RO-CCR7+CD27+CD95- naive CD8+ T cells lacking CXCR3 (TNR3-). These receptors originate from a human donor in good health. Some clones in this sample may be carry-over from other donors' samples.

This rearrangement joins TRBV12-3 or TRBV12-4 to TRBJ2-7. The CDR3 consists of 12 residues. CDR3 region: CASSSSDDEQYF.

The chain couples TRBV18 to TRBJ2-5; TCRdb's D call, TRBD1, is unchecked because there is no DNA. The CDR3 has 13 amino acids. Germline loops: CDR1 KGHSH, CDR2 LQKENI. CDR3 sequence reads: CASSPGQGETQYF.

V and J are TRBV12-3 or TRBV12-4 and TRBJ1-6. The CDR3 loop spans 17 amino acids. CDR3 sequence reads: CASSMPPDGPGNSPLHF.

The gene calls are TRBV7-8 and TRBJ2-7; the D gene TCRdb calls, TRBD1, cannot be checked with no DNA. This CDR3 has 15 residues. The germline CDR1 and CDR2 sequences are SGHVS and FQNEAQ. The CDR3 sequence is CASSPFRDRGYEQYF.

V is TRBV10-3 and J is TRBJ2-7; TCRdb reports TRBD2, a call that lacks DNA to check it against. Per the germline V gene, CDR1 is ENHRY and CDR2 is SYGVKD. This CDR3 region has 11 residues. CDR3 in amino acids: CATVEGYEQYF.

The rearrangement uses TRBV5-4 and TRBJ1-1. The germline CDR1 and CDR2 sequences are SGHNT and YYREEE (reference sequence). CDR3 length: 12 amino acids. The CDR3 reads CASSLKNTEAFF.

This CDR3 reads CASSAGNTDTQYF. The chain links TRBV6-4 to TRBJ2-3; TCRdb reports TRBD1, a call that lacks DNA to check it against. The CDR3 totals 13 residues. The germline V gene encodes CDR1 MRHNA and CDR2 SNTAGT.

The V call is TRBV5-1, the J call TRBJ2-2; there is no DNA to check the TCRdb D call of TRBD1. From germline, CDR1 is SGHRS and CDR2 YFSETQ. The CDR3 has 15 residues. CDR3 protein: CASSWGTGGTGELCF.

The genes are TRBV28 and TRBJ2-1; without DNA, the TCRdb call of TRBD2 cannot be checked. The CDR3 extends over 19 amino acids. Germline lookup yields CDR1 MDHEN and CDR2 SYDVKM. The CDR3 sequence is CASNPLAKISGSSYNEQFF.

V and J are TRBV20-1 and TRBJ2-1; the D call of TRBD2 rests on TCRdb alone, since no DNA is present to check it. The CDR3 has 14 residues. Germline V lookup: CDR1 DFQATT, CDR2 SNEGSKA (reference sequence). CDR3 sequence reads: CSARDYRGGNEQFF.

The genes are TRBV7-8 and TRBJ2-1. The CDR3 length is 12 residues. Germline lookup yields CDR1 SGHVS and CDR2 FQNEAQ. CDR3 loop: CASSLVWNEQFF.

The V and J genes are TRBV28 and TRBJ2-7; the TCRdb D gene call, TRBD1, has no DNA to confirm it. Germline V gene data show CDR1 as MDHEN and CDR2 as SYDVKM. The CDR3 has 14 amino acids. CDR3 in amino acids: CASRVNTGIYEQYF.

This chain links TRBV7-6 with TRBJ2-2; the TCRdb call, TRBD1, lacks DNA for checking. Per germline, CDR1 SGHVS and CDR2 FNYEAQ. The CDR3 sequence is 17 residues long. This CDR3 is CASSPPSLGRFTGELFF.

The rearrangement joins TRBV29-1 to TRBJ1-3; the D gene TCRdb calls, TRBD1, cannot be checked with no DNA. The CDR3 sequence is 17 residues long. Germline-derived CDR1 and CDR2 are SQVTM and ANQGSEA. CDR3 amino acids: CSVEMFGAGTPGNTIYF.

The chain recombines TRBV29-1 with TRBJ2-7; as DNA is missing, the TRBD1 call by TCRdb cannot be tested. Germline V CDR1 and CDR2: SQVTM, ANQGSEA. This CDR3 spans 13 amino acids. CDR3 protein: CSVLGTRSYEQYF.

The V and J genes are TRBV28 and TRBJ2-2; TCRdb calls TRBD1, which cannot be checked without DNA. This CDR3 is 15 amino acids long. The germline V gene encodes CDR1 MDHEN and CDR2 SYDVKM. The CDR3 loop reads CASRLWGDDTGELFF.

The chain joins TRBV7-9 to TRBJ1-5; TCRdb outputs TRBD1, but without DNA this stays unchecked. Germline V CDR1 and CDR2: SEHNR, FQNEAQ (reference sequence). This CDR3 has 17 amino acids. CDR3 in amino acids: CASSLLVMEGVDQPQHF.

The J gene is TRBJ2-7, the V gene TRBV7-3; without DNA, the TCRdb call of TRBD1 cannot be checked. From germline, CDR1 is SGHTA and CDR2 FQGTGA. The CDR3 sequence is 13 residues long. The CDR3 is CASSPAAGGEQYF.

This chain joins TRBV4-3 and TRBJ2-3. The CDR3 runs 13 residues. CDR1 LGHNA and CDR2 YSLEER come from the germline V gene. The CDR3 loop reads CASSQDAGDTQYF.